The clone carrying this TCR beta chain occurred many times. These data come from a study of T cell repertoires in cytomegalovirus infection. The germline V and J ends were trimmed by 6 bases and 7 bases, with 16 bases remaining between them. The CDR3 is 14 residues long. Via MiXCR, TCRdb re-called the reads, giving one row per CDR3 protein. The data show roughly 280,000 distinct CDR3 sequences, roughly 9.1% seen once. The sample consisted of PBMCs. The chain is built from TRBV12-3 or TRBV12-4 and TRBJ2-1; D is perhaps TRBD2 (5 bases). This receptor was taken from a human donor in good health (CMV status not recorded). Some clones in this sample may be carry-over from other donors' samples. The CDR3 loop is CASRTIGLGNEQFF. Written as DNA, the CDR3 is TGTGCCAGCAGGACTATAGGTTTGGGTAATGAGCAGTTCTTC.